Listed below are T cell receptor beta chains from one sample, sequenced in a study of cytomegalovirus exposure and HLA in healthy donors. Profiled with immunoSEQ multiplex PCR; TCRdb holds only in-frame clones, not every one. The sample shows 180,000 or so clones, 60% to 80% of them seen only once. Sequencing was performed on PBMCs. These receptors all stem from a man aged 40-55 years in good health and CMV-seronegative. Both conserved end residues are part of each CDR3. The D gene is left open where the match is weak. Expanded clones are given a class, and other clones once, few, many or no size at all.

j_call v_call clone_size d_call cdr3_nt cdr3_aa
TRBJ2-6 TRBV9 - - TGTGCCAGCAGCGTAACACAGGGCAACGTCCTGACTTTC CASSVTQGNVLTF
TRBJ2-7 TRBV5-4 once TRBD1 TGTGCCAGCAGCTCGGCGGGGACAGGGTTTGTGCAGTACTTC CASSSAGTGFVQYF
TRBJ2-2 TRBV19 few TRBD2 TGTGCCAGCCGGCTAGCGGAAGGCGGGGAGCTGTTTTTT CASRLAEGGELFF
TRBJ2-3 TRBV18 - TRBD2 TGTGCCAGCTCCGCGGGACTAGCGGGAGGAGATACGCAGTATTTT CASSAGLAGGDTQYF
TRBJ1-1 TRBV14 - TRBD1 TGTGCCAGCAGCCAAGGGACAGGGCCCCACTATGAAGCTTTCTTT CASSQGTGPHYEAFF
TRBJ2-1 TRBV6-1 - - TGTGCCAGCAGTGAGTTCCAGGGAACATACAATGAGCAGTTCTTC CASSEFQGTYNEQFF
TRBJ2-7 TRBV7-6 few - TGTGCCAGCAGCCTAACAGGAGCGTCCTACGAGCAGTACTTC CASSLTGASYEQYF
TRBJ1-5 TRBV6-5 - - TGTGCCAGCAGTTCCGGACAGCTCCCAGATCAGCCCCAGCATTTT CASSSGQLPDQPQHF
TRBJ2-7 TRBV2 - - TGTGCCAGCGATTCCGGGACACCCTACGAGCAGTACTTC CASDSGTPYEQYF
TRBJ1-6 TRBV18 - TRBD1 TGTGCCAGCTCACCCGTTGGGACAGCCTATAATTCACCCCTCCACTTT CASSPVGTAYNSPLHF
TRBJ2-1 TRBV5-1 - - TGCGCCAGCAGCTACCGGGATCCCCATTTTTACAATGAGCAGTTCTTC CASSYRDPHFYNEQFF
TRBJ2-7 TRBV4-1 - TRBD2 TGCGCCAGCAGCCAAGGTAACGGGAGGCCACCCTACGAGCAGTACTTC CASSQGNGRPPYEQYF
TRBJ1-6 TRBV4-2 few - TGTGCCAGCAGCCAAGATCGAACGGGGGACGGGCCCCTCCACTTT CASSQDRTGDGPLHF
TRBJ2-1 TRBV5-1 - TRBD1 TGCGCCAGCAGCTTGGAAGCCAGGGGGCACGATGAGCAGTTCTTC CASSLEARGHDEQFF
TRBJ1-5 TRBV5-1 - - TGCGCCAGCAGCTTGGACCCCAGGGGTGGCAATCAGCCCCAGCATTTT CASSLDPRGGNQPQHF
TRBJ2-7 TRBV2 - - TGTGCCAGCACCCAAGGCGGGGTCGAGCAGTACTTC CASTQGGVEQYF
TRBJ2-2 TRBV30 few TRBD1 TGTGCCTGGTACAGGGGGTATACCGGGGAGCTGTTTTTT CAWYRGYTGELFF
TRBJ2-2 TRBV6-4 - TRBD1 TGTGCCAGCAGTCGGACAGGGGGCAACACCGGGGAGCTGTTTTTT CASSRTGGNTGELFF
TRBJ1-5 TRBV6-1 - TRBD1 TGTGCCAGCAGTACGGACAGGGTGACTCAGCCCCAGCATTTT CASSTDRVTQPQHF
TRBJ1-4 TRBV18 - - TGTGCCAGCTCAAAGGACAGTCCAACTAATGAAAAACTGTTTTTT CASSKDSPTNEKLFF
TRBJ2-1 TRBV2 - - TGTGCCAGCGGGTTCAATCGGGGGAGCTACAATGAGCAGTTCTTC CASGFNRGSYNEQFF
TRBJ2-7 TRBV28 - - TGTGCCAGCAGAGCTGCGGGGACAGTGAACTACGAGCAGTACTTC CASRAAGTVNYEQYF
TRBJ2-7 TRBV27 - - TGTGCCAGCATTTTCTACTCTAGGGGCTACGAGCAGTACTTC CASIFYSRGYEQYF
TRBJ1-1 TRBV4-2 - TRBD1 TGTGCCAGCAGCCGAGACAGGGTTGTGTCTGAAGCTTTCTTT CASSRDRVVSEAFF
TRBJ2-5 TRBV19 few TRBD1 TGTGCCAGTACCGCCGACAGGGGAAGAACAGAGACCCAGTACTTC CASTADRGRTETQYF
TRBJ2-3 TRBV7-8 - TRBD2 TGTGCCAGCACTTCGGGTAGCGGGGACACAGATACGCAGTATTTT CASTSGSGDTDTQYF
TRBJ1-3 TRBV7-8 - TRBD1 TGTGCCAGCAGCTCGGACAGGGCAGGGGGAAACACCATATATTTT CASSSDRAGGNTIYF
TRBJ2-3 TRBV5-4 - TRBD2 TGTGCCAGCAGCTTCTCACTAGCGGGAGGGCCGAAGACAGATACGCAGTATTTT CASSFSLAGGPKTDTQYF
TRBJ2-2 TRBV4-2 - - TGTGCCAGCAGCCAAGTAACCCGCAACGACTACACCGGGGAGCTGTTTTTT CASSQVTRNDYTGELFF
TRBJ2-7 TRBV5-1 - - TGCGCCAGCAGCAGAACGACAGAAGCAGACTACGAGCAGTACTTC CASSRTTEADYEQYF
TRBJ1-4 TRBV6-1 - - TGTGCCAGCAGTGCGGGGGGCGGCTCAAATGAAAAACTGTTTTTT CASSAGGGSNEKLFF
TRBJ1-1 TRBV19 - TRBD1 TGTGCCAGTAGTATAGATCCGACAGGGACAGCTTTCTTT CASSIDPTGTAFF
TRBJ1-6 TRBV4-1 - TRBD1 TGCGCCAGCAGCCAAGAACAGGGGGCCCCACGTTCACCCCTCCACTTT CASSQEQGAPRSPLHF
TRBJ2-7 TRBV2 few - TGTGCCAGCAGCCAAGAGGGGGAATTCGACGAGCAGTACTTC CASSQEGEFDEQYF
TRBJ2-1 TRBV9 - TRBD2 TGTGCCAGCAGCGTAGATCAGCTAGCGGGGGGGCTAAATGAGCAGTTCTTC CASSVDQLAGGLNEQFF
TRBJ1-4 TRBV28 - - TGTGCCAGCAGTCCTAATAATGAAAAACTGTTTTTT CASSPNNEKLFF
TRBJ2-7 TRBV6-5 - TRBD1 TGTGCCAGCAGTCGAACCGGGACAGCCTACGAGCAGTACTTC CASSRTGTAYEQYF
TRBJ2-3 TRBV18 - TRBD2 TGTGCCAGCTCACAAAGCGGGAGTAACCCAGATACGCAGTATTTT CASSQSGSNPDTQYF
TRBJ2-5 TRBV5-4 - - TGTGCCAGCAGCTTGGGAGGGAGAGGGCCCCAAGAGACCCAGTACTTC CASSLGGRGPQETQYF
TRBJ2-7 TRBV28 - - TGTGCCAGCAGTTTATACGGCGGGAAACGCTACGAGCAGTACTTC CASSLYGGKRYEQYF
TRBJ2-7 TRBV6-1 - TRBD1 TGTGCCAGCAGTGCCCTCCCGGGACAGGGGGCTTTAGAGCAGTACTTC CASSALPGQGALEQYF
TRBJ1-4 TRBV10-1 few - TGCGCCAGCAACATATACGGAAGGTCCGTTTCGGGTGAAAAACTGTTTTTT CASNIYGRSVSGEKLFF
TRBJ2-1 TRBV7-9 - - TGTGCCAGCAGCTCACCAGGGGGGCGCCTCGTAAATGAGCAGTTCTTC CASSSPGGRLVNEQFF
TRBJ1-1 TRBV5-1 - - TGCGCCAGCAGCTTGTCGGGGGGCAAGAACACTGAAGCTTTCTTT CASSLSGGKNTEAFF